These 27 T cell receptor beta chains share one sample of origin, sequenced in a study of T-cell reconstitution after alpha-beta-depleted transplantation in children. Unique molecular identifiers were built into the TCRbeta library. One entry per CDR3 protein results from TCRdb running MiXCR on the PCR reads. The table records roughly 490,000 distinct CDR3 sequences, about an eighth of them present only once. Sequenced here: PBMCs, mostly from graft donor cells, sampled 180 days after TCRalphabeta/CD19-depleted stem cell transplant. The receptors come from a female patient between 2 and 10 years old who had a stem cell transplant for aplastic anemia, so the T cells may come from the graft donor.

The V call is TRBV18, the J call TRBJ2-5; the D is unclear. The CDR3 runs 13 residues. The germline V gene has CDR1 KGHSH and CDR2 LQKENI. V gave up 3 bases and J gave up 5 bases, with 10 bases separating them. CDR3 amino acids: CASSPPTLETQYF. For the CDR3, the DNA is TGTGCCAGCTCACCCCCGACCCTCGAGACCCAGTACTTC.

This clonotype was picked up a small number of times. The chain combines TRBV7-2 with TRBJ1-4, with 7 bases that match TRBD1. From germline, CDR1 is SGHTA and CDR2 FQGNSA. This CDR3 region has 16 residues. Trimming at V came to 1 base and at J to 5 bases, leaving 7 bases not matched to a gene. The CDR3 DNA follows: TGTGCCAGCAGCTTAGTGAGGACAGGACGAAATGAAAAACTGTTTTTT. It codes for CASSLVRTGRNEKLFF.

For the CDR3, the DNA is TGTGCCAGCAGTGATGGAAGGGGTAGGTTCCGACGTACGTTCACTGAAGCTTTCTTT. This gives the protein CASSDGRGRFRRTFTEAFF. The chain combines TRBV2 with TRBJ1-1; tentative D call: TRBD1 (5 bases). Germline loops: CDR1 SNHLY, CDR2 FYNNEI. V was trimmed by 3 bases and J by 4 bases, leaving 27 bases between them. The length of the CDR3 is 19 residues. The whole variable domain, filled in from reference TRBV2 and TRBJ1-1, reads EPEVTQTPSHQVTQMGQEVILRCVPISNHLYFYWYRQILGQKVEFLVSFYNNEISEKSEIFDDQFSVERPDGSNFTLKIRSTKLEDSAMYFCASSDGRGRFRRTFTEAFFGQGTRLTVV.

This clonotype was counted a few times. The genes are TRBV5-4 and TRBJ1-2, with 9 positions matching TRBD1. This CDR3 is 15 amino acids long. V dropped 0 bases and J dropped 5; count of bases not matched to a gene: 5. CDR1 is SGHNT, CDR2 YYREEE, per germline (reference sequence). DNA for the CDR3: TGTGCCAGCAGCTTGGGGGGACAGGGCCGGTATGGCTACACCTTC. It encodes CASSLGGQGRYGYTF.

This clonotype was counted a few times. In nucleotides, the CDR3 is TGTGCCAGCAGCTTAAGTGGTCAGGGGACCCAGTACTTC. Translated, it gives CASSLSGQGTQYF. The V call is TRBV7-9, the J call TRBJ2-5, with D perhaps TRBD1 (5 bases). This CDR3 is 13 amino acids long. The V end lost 2 bases, the J end lost 7 bases, and 11 bases lay between the germline ends. Germline CDR1 SEHNR, CDR2 FQNEAQ (reference sequence). Supplemented by reference TRBV7-9 and TRBJ2-5, the full variable domain reads DTGVSQNPRHKITKRGQNVTFRCDPISEHNRLYWYRQTLGQGPEFLTYFQNEAQLEKSRLLSDRFSAERPKGSFSTLEIQRTEQGDSAMYLCASSLSGQGTQYFGPGTRLLVL.

This clonotype was counted a few times. CDR3 residues: CSVEYAGDDEKLFF. The CDR3, as DNA: TGCAGCGTTGAATATGCAGGGGATGATGAAAAACTGTTTTTT. The chain carries TRBV29-1 and TRBJ1-4; perhaps TRBD1 as D (6 bases). The CDR3 totals 14 residues. V dropped 2 bases and J dropped 6 bases, with 13 bases sitting between them. Germline CDR1 SQVTM, CDR2 ANQGSEA.

V gene TRBV7-2 combines with J gene TRBJ2-4; no clear D gene. Trimming took 2 bases from V and 0 from J, leaving 8 bases between them. The CDR3 is made up of 15 amino acids. Germline values: CDR1 SGHTA, CDR2 FQGNSA. The chain's CDR3 is CASSLWPRAKNIQYF. The CDR3 nucleotides read TGTGCCAGCAGCTTATGGCCCAGAGCCAAAAACATTCAGTACTTC.

This clonotype was detected once. The rearrangement uses TRBV4-2 and TRBJ2-2; TRBD1 matches at 9 bases. The V segment lost 1 base and the J segment 6 bases; nucleotides outside the gene matches: 6. This CDR3 comprises 16 residues. Germline V gene sequence: CDR1 LGHNA, CDR2 YNFKEQ. Written as DNA, the CDR3 is TGTGCCAGCAGCCAAGGGACAGGGGCGGCGGCCGGGGAGCTGTTTTTT. The encoded protein is CASSQGTGAAAGELFF.

This sequence joins TRBV5-1 and TRBJ2-7; no definite D call. The CDR3 has 11 residues. Germline V gene data show CDR1 as SGHRS and CDR2 as YFSETQ. Trimming removed 5 bases from V and 6 bases from J, with 9 bases in between. The CDR3 coding sequence is TGCGCCAGCAGGTCCCGCTGCGAGCAGTACGTC. It translates to CASRSRCEQYV.

This clonotype occurred once. This rearrangement joins TRBV7-9 to TRBJ2-7; D not certain. V was cut by 4 bases and J by 2 bases, with 12 bases left in between. The CDR3 runs to 14 residues. Germline V CDR1 and CDR2: SEHNR, FQNEAQ (reference sequence). CDR3 amino acids: CASSSPDKPYEQYV. As DNA, the CDR3 is TGTGCCAGCAGCTCCCCCGACAAACCCTACGAGCAGTACGTC.

This clonotype was seen ten or more times. The chain employs TRBV6-5 and TRBJ2-3, with D possibly being TRBD1 (5 bases). CDR3 length: 17 residues. CDR1 is MNHEY and CDR2 is SVGAGI in the germline V gene. With 4 bases removed from V and 0 bases from J, the gap between germline ends came to 17 bases. The CDR3 region has the DNA TGTGCCAGCAGTTCCCGTCGTAATGCAGGGAGCACAGATACGCAGTATTTT. Encoded protein: CASSSRRNAGSTDTQYF.

This clonotype occurred a few times. The V call is TRBV28, the J call TRBJ1-1; D is perhaps TRBD1 (5 bases). Germline-derived CDR1 and CDR2 are MDHEN and SYDVKM. Trimming took 2 bases from V and 3 from J, leaving 16 bases between them. The CDR3 loop spans 16 amino acids. The CDR3 DNA is TGTGCCAGCAGTTTAGATGGGGGGGAAGGGGACACTGAAGCTTTCTTT. This translates into CASSLDGGEGDTEAFF.

V usage is TRBV28 and J usage is TRBJ2-7; maybe TRBD2 (5 bases). CDR3 length: 13 residues. Looked up from germline, CDR1 is MDHEN and CDR2 is SYDVKM. V gave up 6 bases and J gave up 5 bases, with 14 bases separating them. The CDR3 nucleotides read TGTGCCAGCAGCCCCGGGCGGAGGCACGAGCAGTACGTC. Protein: CASSPGRRHEQYV.

This clonotype was detected a few times. The chain couples TRBV3-1 to TRBJ1-1; 7 bases agree with TRBD1. Germline-derived CDR1 and CDR2 are LGHDT and YNNKEL (reference sequence). The CDR3 length is 16 residues. Unmatched junction bases numbered 8, after V lost 4 bases and J lost 0 bases. The CDR3 sequence: CASSRMDRIMNTEAFF. In DNA, the CDR3 is TGTGCCAGCAGCCGGATGGACAGGATCATGAACACTGAAGCTTTCTTT.

The chain combines TRBV6-1 with TRBJ2-1; 8 nucleotides line up with TRBD2. The CDR3 extends over 14 amino acids. Germline-derived CDR1 and CDR2 are MNHNS and SASEGT. V shed 7 bases and J 6 bases; nucleotides not matched to a gene: 8. The CDR3 spells CASKSGLDLNEQFF. CDR3 DNA: TGTGCCAGCAAATCGGGACTAGACCTCAATGAGCAGTTCTTC.

This clonotype occurred a few times. V and J are TRBV12-3 or TRBV12-4 and TRBJ2-2, with D possibly matching TRBD1 (6 bases). The germline V and J ends were trimmed by 6 bases and 6 bases, with 11 bases remaining between them. The CDR3 extends over 13 amino acids. The DNA for the CDR3 is TGTGCCAGCAGATCACAGGGTGCCGGGGAGCTGTTTTTT. Translating gives CASRSQGAGELFF.

V and J are TRBV27 and TRBJ2-7; D uncertain. CDR1 MNHEY and CDR2 SMNVEV come from the germline V gene (reference sequence). Trimming cost V 1 base and J 2 bases, with 12 bases left between them. This CDR3 region has 15 residues. This CDR3 reads CASSLWVPGPYEQYF. The CDR3 nucleotides are TGTGCCAGCAGTTTATGGGTTCCAGGACCCTACGAGCAGTACTTC.

V and J are TRBV6-1 and TRBJ2-3; TRBD1 aligns across 8 bases. Germline trimming cut 3 bases from V and 3 bases from J; bases unmatched to any gene: 14. This CDR3 spans 18 amino acids. Germline values: CDR1 MNHNS, CDR2 SASEGT. The CDR3 DNA reads TGTGCCAGCAGTGATTTTCTTTTAGAGGGACAGGTTACAGATACGCAGTATTTT. Translated: CASSDFLLEGQVTDTQYF.

A few counts support this clonotype. The chain carries TRBV28 and TRBJ1-5; D unresolved. The CDR3 spans 16 residues. V dropped 2 bases and J dropped 0 bases, with 11 bases sitting between them. Germline values: CDR1 MDHEN, CDR2 SYDVKM. The CDR3, as DNA: TGTGCCAGCAGTTTAAGTCCTAGTTTTAGCAATCAGCCCCAGCATTTT. Translation: CASSLSPSFSNQPQHF.

This clonotype was detected a few times. The chain links TRBV7-8 to TRBJ2-7, with 8 nucleotides matching TRBD1. V gave up 6 bases and J gave up 5 bases; unmatched junction bases: 9. The CDR3 has 14 residues. Germline V gene data show CDR1 as SGHVS and CDR2 as FQNEAQ. CDR3 nucleotides: TGTGCCAGCAGTTATGACAGGGGTACGGACGAGCAGTACTTC. Encoded protein: CASSYDRGTDEQYF.

This clonotype was counted only a few times. The chain has TRBV20-1 and TRBJ2-7; 9 bases line up with TRBD1. This CDR3 has 16 amino acids. Per germline, CDR1 DFQATT and CDR2 SNEGSKA (reference sequence). The V and J ends lost 3 bases and 4 bases, in that order; junction bases with no gene match: 13. The CDR3 DNA reads as TGCAGTGCTAGTCTTAGGGGACAGGGAAAGCCTTACGAGCAGTACTTC. Encoded protein: CSASLRGQGKPYEQYF.

A few counts support this clonotype. The chain has TRBV2 and TRBJ2-7; 10 nucleotides agree with TRBD2. Per the germline V gene, CDR1 is SNHLY and CDR2 is FYNNEI. V gave up 9 bases and J gave up 6 bases; unmatched junction bases: 11. The CDR3 covers 14 residues. CDR3 residues: CAREAGGTIGEQYF. The CDR3 DNA sequence: TGTGCCAGAGAAGCGGGAGGGACGATCGGCGAGCAGTACTTC.

The CDR3 nucleotides are TGTGCCAGCAGTCCATGGGACAGGGCCAATGAGCAGTTCTTC. It specifies CASSPWDRANEQFF. The chain employs TRBV11-1 and TRBJ2-1; TRBD1 agrees at 9 bases. With 6 bases clipped from V and 6 bases from J, the junction kept 6 bases outside the gene matches. Germline V gene data show CDR1 as SGHAT and CDR2 as FQDESV (reference sequence). This CDR3 spans 14 amino acids.

This clonotype was observed a few times. The chain uses TRBV6-5 and TRBJ2-7; tentatively, D is TRBD1 (6 bases). The V gene's germline CDR1 is MNHEY and CDR2 SVGAGI. Trimming left V 0 bases short and J 2 bases short, with 14 bases between. This CDR3 is 16 amino acids long. The chain's CDR3 is CASSYSYRVWAYEQYF. In DNA form, the CDR3 reads TGTGCCAGCAGTTACTCATACAGGGTGTGGGCCTACGAGCAGTACTTC.

The CDR3 DNA is TGCAGTGCTAGAGAATCGGTCCCGCACTACGAGCAGTACTTC. Protein product: CSARESVPHYEQYF. The chain recombines TRBV20-1 with TRBJ2-7; the D is unclear. The CDR3 spans 14 residues. V lost 0 bases and J lost 3, with 12 bases in between. The germline gives CDR1 DFQATT, CDR2 SNEGSKA (reference sequence).

This clonotype has just a few counts. The rearrangement links TRBV21-1 to TRBJ2-7; the DNA was not compared with TRBD1, the D call given in the table. TRBV21-1 is described as a pseudogene. This CDR3 contains 17 residues. CDR3: CASSKLSARGQGREQYV. The CDR3 coding sequence is TGTGCCAGCAGCAAACTCTCCGCCCGGGGACAGGGGCGAGAGCAGTACGTC.

This clonotype has a handful of counts. This rearrangement joins TRBV20-1 to TRBJ1-5; D perhaps matches TRBD1 (5 bases). V was cut by 6 bases and J by 7 bases, with 13 bases left in between. This CDR3 has 12 residues. In germline, CDR1 is DFQATT, CDR2 SNEGSKA (reference sequence). CDR3 nucleotides: TGCAGTGCCCCGCAGGGCGGCCAGCCCCAGCATTTT. Encoded protein: CSAPQGGQPQHF.